Listed below are T cell receptor beta chains from one sample, sequenced in a study of neurological immune-mediated disorders. TCRdb re-analysed the 5' RACE reads in MiXCR, keeping a single row per CDR3 protein. Of some 61,000 distinct CDR3 sequences listed, approximately 4.1% are singletons. The sample was PBMCs. The origin of the receptors is a man aged 25 to 45 with multiple sclerosis. Each CDR3 is given with its conserved first and last residue. Each record gives: D gene, clone size, J gene, V gene, CDR3 protein, CDR3 DNA. D genes are given only for firm matches. Clone size is shown for a subset of rows, as once, few, many or a class of expanded clone.

TRBD1 many TRBJ1-2 TRBV7-9 CASSSADRGYNYGYTF TGTGCCAGCAGCTCGGCGGACAGGGGCTATAACTATGGCTACACCTTC
- many TRBJ2-5 TRBV20-1 CSAGGERTQYF TGCAGTGCGGGCGGGGAACGGACCCAGTACTTC
- many TRBJ2-2 TRBV27 CASSLAFGGGGELFF TGTGCCAGCAGTTTAGCTTTCGGGGGCGGCGGGGAGCTGTTTTTT
- few TRBJ1-5 TRBV2 CASSEGGSFYQPQHF TGTGCCAGCAGTGAAGGTGGCAGCTTCTATCAGCCCCAGCATTTT
- many TRBJ2-3 TRBV27 CASSSRGRDTQYF TGTGCCAGCAGTTCCAGGGGGAGGGATACGCAGTATTTT
- many TRBJ1-1 TRBV4-1 CASSQERANTEAFF TGCGCCAGCAGCCAAGAGCGGGCGAACACTGAAGCTTTCTTT
TRBD2 many TRBJ2-3 TRBV14 CASQPSGGPRDTQYF TGTGCCAGCCAGCCTAGCGGGGGGCCAAGGGATACGCAGTATTTT
TRBD2 many TRBJ2-5 TRBV6-7 CASLSGGRETQYF TGTGCCAGCCTTTCGGGGGGGCGAGAGACCCAGTACTTC
TRBD1 many TRBJ1-6 TRBV10-3 CAISLGQGSSPLNF TGTGCCATCAGTCTCGGACAGGGGTCTTCACCCCTCAACTTT
- many TRBJ2-1 TRBV7-9 CASSQWTESSYNEQFF TGTGCCAGCAGCCAATGGACCGAGAGCTCCTACAATGAGCAGTTCTTC
- few TRBJ2-7 TRBV19 CASSIGAGDEQYF TGTGCCAGTAGTATAGGAGCAGGGGACGAGCAGTACTTC
TRBD2 - TRBJ2-7 TRBV5-1 CASSLFGASGGLDEQYF TGCGCCAGCAGCTTGTTTGGGGCTAGCGGGGGCTTGGACGAGCAGTACTTC
- many TRBJ2-6 TRBV6-1 CASSDAGTGANVLTF TGTGCCAGCAGTGACGCGGGCACCGGGGCCAACGTCCTGACTTTC
TRBD1 many TRBJ2-2 TRBV3-1 CASSQDPYRGRGTGELFF TGTGCCAGCAGCCAAGATCCCTACAGGGGGCGAGGGACCGGGGAGCTGTTTTTT
- many TRBJ2-7 TRBV4-1 CASSLTYGVTYEQYF TGCGCCAGCAGCCTAACCTATGGGGTAACCTACGAGCAGTACTTC
- many TRBJ1-4 TRBV7-2 CASSRYYRDNREKLFF TGTGCCAGCAGCCGATACTACAGGGACAATCGTGAAAAACTGTTTTTT
- few TRBJ2-2 TRBV20-1 CSARDTTRAELFF TGCAGTGCTAGAGATACGACCCGCGCGGAGCTGTTTTTT
- many TRBJ1-1 TRBV5-1 CASSPSGGGRVATEAFF TGCGCCAGCAGCCCGTCGGGGGGGGGCAGAGTGGCCACTGAAGCTTTCTTT
TRBD1 many TRBJ2-3 TRBV5-1 CASSDRGTTDTQYF TGCGCCAGCAGCGACAGGGGTACCACAGATACGCAGTATTTT
- - TRBJ1-1 TRBV7-8 CASSFQEGNPTEAFF TGTGCCAGCAGCTTTCAGGAGGGAAATCCGACTGAAGCTTTCTTT
- many TRBJ1-5 TRBV5-1 CASSLASGENQPQHF TGCGCCAGCAGCTTGGCCTCGGGGGAAAATCAGCCCCAGCATTTT
- many TRBJ1-1 TRBV20-1 CSARDNTEAFF TGCAGTGCTAGAGATAACACAGAAGCTTTCTTT
- many TRBJ2-2 TRBV4-1 CASSQDPPRGGELFF TGCGCCAGCAGCCAAGATCCCCCTAGGGGCGGGGAGCTGTTTTTT
- many TRBJ1-4 TRBV29-1 CSVRYKTDEKLFF TGCAGCGTGCGATATAAAACGGATGAAAAACTGTTTTTT
- many TRBJ2-1 TRBV29-1 CSVEVTGFGYNEQFF TGCAGCGTTGAAGTTACCGGGTTCGGGTACAATGAGCAGTTCTTC
- few TRBJ2-7 TRBV21-1 CASRRDGGGYEQYF TGTGCCAGCCGACGGGACGGGGGCGGCTACGAGCAGTACTTC
TRBD1 few TRBJ1-1 TRBV7-9 CASSPRQGRRLNTEAFF TGTGCCAGCAGCCCTCGACAGGGGAGGAGACTAAACACTGAAGCTTTCTTT
TRBD2 many TRBJ2-1 TRBV5-4 CASRSLAGGSHEQFF TGTGCCAGCAGATCACTAGCGGGGGGGTCCCATGAGCAGTTCTTC
- few TRBJ1-5 TRBV3-1 CASSQQGRQPQHF TGTGCCAGCAGCCAACAGGGTCGTCAGCCCCAGCATTTT
TRBD2 many TRBJ2-3 TRBV9 CASSVGNGGNTDTQYF TGTGCCAGCAGCGTAGGAAACGGGGGGAACACAGATACGCAGTATTTT
TRBD2 many TRBJ2-3 TRBV12-3/TRBV12-4 CASSPLREDTQYF TGTGCCAGCAGTCCGCTGCGGGAGGATACGCAGTATTTT
TRBD1 many TRBJ2-5 TRBV5-1 CASSLQGAEQETQYF TGCGCCAGCAGCTTACAGGGGGCTGAGCAAGAGACCCAGTACTTC
- - TRBJ1-5 TRBV7-2 CASSLPFNVPQNF TGTGCCAGCAGCTTACCGTTTAATGTGCCCCAGAATTTT
TRBD1 many TRBJ1-4 TRBV6-4 CASGTATNEKLFF TGTGCCAGCGGGACAGCAACTAATGAAAAACTGTTTTTT
- many TRBJ2-3 TRBV20-1 CSASIGPASTDTQYF TGCAGTGCTTCAATCGGCCCGGCTAGCACAGATACGCAGTATTTT
- many TRBJ1-1 TRBV6-5 CASSHGHSQIEAFF TGTGCCAGCAGTCACGGACATTCCCAGATAGAAGCTTTCTTT
- many TRBJ1-1 TRBV29-1 CSVVTGNTEAFF TGCAGCGTTGTTACAGGGAACACTGAAGCTTTCTTT
- many TRBJ1-2 TRBV20-1 CSATKHGYTF TGCAGTGCTACCAAACATGGCTACACCTTC
- many TRBJ1-2 TRBV5-1 CASSLIPGAAGYTF TGCGCCAGCAGTTTAATACCAGGGGCGGCTGGCTACACCTTC
- many TRBJ2-7 TRBV20-1 CSALDGKSSYEQYF TGCAGTGCACTAGACGGGAAAAGCTCCTACGAGCAGTACTTC
- many TRBJ2-5 TRBV5-1 CASSSPGGAETQYF TGCGCCAGCAGCTCCCCCGGGGGAGCTGAGACCCAGTACTTC
TRBD1 many TRBJ2-2 TRBV25-1 CASSDGQDTGELFF TGTGCCAGCAGTGACGGACAGGACACCGGGGAGCTGTTTTTT
- many TRBJ2-2 TRBV18 CASSPRTGELFF TGTGCCAGCTCACCACGAACCGGGGAGCTGTTTTTT
- many TRBJ2-7 TRBV7-2 CASSPSGYEQYF TGTGCCAGCAGTCCCTCCGGATACGAGCAGTACTTC
- - TRBJ2-3 TRBV20-1 CSARPGGGLLHTDTQYF TGCAGTGCTAGGCCAGGGGGGGGGCTCCTCCACACAGATACGCAGTATTTT
- many TRBJ2-5 TRBV5-1 CASSSGTSQETQYF TGCGCCAGCAGCTCAGGGACCAGCCAAGAGACCCAGTACTTC
- many TRBJ1-5 TRBV15 CATSRDRTLTNQPQHF TGTGCCACCAGCAGAGATAGAACCCTTACCAATCAGCCCCAGCATTTT
TRBD1 many TRBJ2-5 TRBV7-2 CASSPGTGLETQYF TGTGCCAGCAGCCCCGGGACAGGGCTAGAGACCCAGTACTTC
TRBD1 many TRBJ1-2 TRBV6-5 CASRRQGGPYGYTF TGTGCCAGCAGGCGACAGGGGGGACCCTATGGCTACACCTTC
- many TRBJ1-1 TRBV18 CASSPSPVLNTEAFF TGTGCCAGCTCACCATCGCCCGTATTGAACACTGAAGCTTTCTTT
TRBD2 many TRBJ2-1 TRBV7-2 CASKSTSGGSYNEQFF TGTGCCAGCAAATCGACTAGCGGGGGGTCGTACAATGAGCAGTTCTTC
- many TRBJ1-1 TRBV9 CASSVEGFNTEAFF TGTGCCAGCAGCGTAGAGGGATTCAACACTGAAGCTTTCTTT
- - TRBJ1-3 TRBV7-2 CASSLGTTSVSSGNTIYF TGTGCCAGCAGCTTAGGGACAACCTCCGTGAGCTCTGGAAACACCATATATTTT
TRBD2 many TRBJ2-7 TRBV11-2 CASSSTSGVHEQYF TGTGCCAGCAGCTCGACTAGCGGGGTCCACGAGCAGTACTTC
TRBD2 - TRBJ2-7 TRBV5-1 CASSLDSGGGEQYF TGCGCCAGCAGCTTGGATAGCGGGGGGGGCGAGCAGTACTTC